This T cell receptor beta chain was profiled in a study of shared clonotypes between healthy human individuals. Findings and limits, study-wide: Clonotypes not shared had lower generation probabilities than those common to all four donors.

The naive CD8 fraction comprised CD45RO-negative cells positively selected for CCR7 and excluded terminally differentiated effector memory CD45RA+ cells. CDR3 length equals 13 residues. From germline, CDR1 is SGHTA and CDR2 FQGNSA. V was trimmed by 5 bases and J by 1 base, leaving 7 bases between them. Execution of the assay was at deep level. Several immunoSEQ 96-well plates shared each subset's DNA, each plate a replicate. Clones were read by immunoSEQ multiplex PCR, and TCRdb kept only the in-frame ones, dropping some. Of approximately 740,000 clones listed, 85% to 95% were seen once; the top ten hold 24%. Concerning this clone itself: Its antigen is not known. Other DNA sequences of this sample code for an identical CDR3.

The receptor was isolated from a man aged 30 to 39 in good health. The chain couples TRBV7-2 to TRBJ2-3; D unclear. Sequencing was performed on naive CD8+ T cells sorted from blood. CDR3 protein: CASSLGRTDTQYF. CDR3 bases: TGTGCCAGCAGCCTCGGACGCACAGATACGCAGTATTTT.